The T cell receptor beta chain under discussion was sequenced for a study of cytomegalovirus exposure and HLA in healthy donors. Study in general: In a later analysis, the approximately 120 validation repertoires were reported to have used the same platform as the 600 to 800 first-cohort repertoires.

Comment on this clone: Its specificity is not known.

General observations from the study: Usually a TCR sequence was rare, but some public TCRs were found in many donors.

Assay: immunoSEQ multiplex PCR; the TCRdb copy retains only in-frame clones and omits some. Among approximately 160,000 clones listed, just under 90% were seen once. In germline, CDR1 is MNHNY, CDR2 SVGAGI (reference sequence). The junction had 7 bases not matched to a gene; V was cut back by 6 bases and J by 5 bases. The CDR3 consists of 14 residues. The TCR sequence derives from a woman aged 18-29 years in good health and CMV-seropositive. The source material was PBMCs. The chain combines TRBV6-6 with TRBJ1-1, with 9 nucleotides matching TRBD1. The CDR3 sequence: CASRGQGERTEAFF. CDR3 coding DNA: TGTGCCAGCAGGGGACAGGGTGAGAGGACTGAAGCTTTCTTT.